This entry features one TCR beta chain sequence. No antigen is known for it. It has no much larger one-base neighbor in the sample; base qualities were not kept. The data originate from a study of control samples from healthy donors and cancer patients (dated by TCRdb to about 2020). The method was the immunoSEQ multiplex PCR assay. Entries here come from immuneACCESS through TCRdb and include only in-frame sequences with V and J called. Some clones fail to appear in such tables; in the studies checked, an unresolved V gene covers under half of the shortfall, and the cause of the remainder is unknown. Within this sample are some 220,000 clones, with just under 95% of them counted one time only. In total, the top ten clones hold about 1.4% of the sample. Sequencing used blood. The source of this sequence is a man between 50 and 59 years old in good health.

The CDR3 region: CASSAQGTELDYGYTF. The DNA sequence is as follows: TGTGCCAGCAGCGCCCAGGGGACAGAATTGGACTATGGCTACACCTTC. The chain employs TRBV21-1 and TRBJ1-2; TRBD1 is taken as the D call from the table, unchecked against the DNA. TRBV21-1 is labeled a pseudogene. Its CDR3 holds 16 amino acids, cysteine through phenylalanine. Only the CDR3 portion is preserved as DNA: 48 bases, with reading frame beginning at the first base.